This TCR beta chain was identified during a study of blood T cell repertoires in COVID-19. Across the study: T cells, B-cell-depleted T cells, or PBMCs supplied cDNA or gDNA.

Using immunoSEQ multiplex PCR, the repertoire was profiled, and TCRdb retains in-frame clones only, with some absent. The table lists around 300,000 clones, approximately 86% of them singletons, with around 4.1% in the top ten. This CDR3 has 14 amino acids. Deletions cut 6 bases from V and 2 bases from J, with 12 bases between. CDR1 is MNHEY, CDR2 SVGAGI, per germline. The material sequenced was peripheral blood. The receptor was derived from a woman aged 45-65 years with active or convalescent COVID-19. This chain uses TRBV6-5 with TRBJ2-3, with D unclear. DNA for the CDR3: TGTGCCAGCAGCAGCGAACACTTCACAGATACGCAGTATTTT. Encoded protein: CASSSEHFTDTQYF.